This is a list of T cell receptor beta chains from one sample in a study of T cell responses to AZD1222 COVID-19 vaccine. Clones were read by immunoSEQ multiplex PCR, and TCRdb kept only the in-frame ones, dropping some. The table records about 130,000 clones, roughly 92% of them present only once. This sample comprised peripheral blood, obtained 28 days after the second AZD1222 dose. The receptors were gathered from an adult who received the AZD1222 COVID-19 vaccine. The CDR3 runs from the conserved cysteine through the conserved F or W. D genes are given only for firm matches. The listing skips clone size in some rows; elsewhere it reads once, few, many or a size class.

.	TRBV2	TRBJ1-2	.	CASSEGVGKSMDGYTF	TGTGCCAGCAGTGAAGGGGTAGGGAAGTCTATGGACGGCTACACCTTC
.	TRBV18	TRBJ1-5	.	CASSHGPGGYQPQHF	TGTGCCAGCTCGCATGGCCCAGGAGGGTATCAGCCCCAGCATTTT
.	TRBV28	TRBJ1-2	.	CASSPHSVYGYTF	TGTGCCAGCAGTCCCCACAGCGTTTATGGCTACACCTTC
.	TRBV19	TRBJ2-1	TRBD1	CASRTGTELWFF	TGTGCCAGTAGGACTGGGACAGAACTTTGGTTCTTC
.	TRBV29-1	TRBJ1-2	TRBD1	CSALGQSYGYTF	TGCAGCGCCCTGGGACAGTCGTATGGCTACACCTTC
.	TRBV30	TRBJ1-2	TRBD1	CAWTRDSYGYTF	TGTGCCTGGACCCGGGACAGCTATGGCTACACCTTC
.	TRBV19	TRBJ1-1	TRBD1	CASRRRDRGNTEAFF	TGTGCCAGTAGACGAAGGGACAGGGGGAACACTGAAGCTTTCTTT
few	TRBV4-2	TRBJ2-7	TRBD1	CASSQDGTGVSEQYF	TGTGCCAGCAGCCAAGACGGGACAGGGGTTTCCGAGCAGTACTTC
.	TRBV19	TRBJ1-2	.	CASINNYGYTF	TGTGCCAGTATTAATAACTATGGCTACACCTTC
.	TRBV5-1	TRBJ1-2	TRBD1	CASSYGTDANYGYTF	TGCGCCAGCAGCTACGGGACAGATGCTAACTATGGCTACACCTTC
.	TRBV2	TRBJ1-4	TRBD1	CASRRQGLNEKLFF	TGTGCCAGCAGGAGACAGGGCCTTAATGAAAAACTGTTTTTT
.	TRBV4-3	TRBJ1-6	TRBD1	CASSRVTGANSPLHF	TGCGCCAGCAGCCGAGTGACAGGGGCCAATTCACCCCTCCACTTT
.	TRBV2	TRBJ1-5	.	CASTGGVNQPQHF	TGTGCCAGCACTGGGGGGGTCAATCAGCCCCAGCATTTT
.	TRBV28	TRBJ1-3	TRBD1	CASSLEGASGNTIYF	TGTGCCAGCAGTTTAGAGGGGGCGTCTGGAAACACCATATATTTT
.	TRBV2	TRBJ2-5	.	CASKGISQETQYF	TGTGCCAGCAAGGGGATAAGCCAAGAGACCCAGTACTTC
.	TRBV27	TRBJ2-3	TRBD2	CASSLRLAGRDTQYF	TGTGCCAGCAGTTTAAGACTAGCGGGGAGAGATACGCAGTATTTT
.	TRBV30	TRBJ1-5	TRBD1	CACRQGEGQPQHF	TGTGCCTGCCGACAGGGGGAAGGTCAGCCCCAGCATTTT
once	TRBV3-1/TRBV3-2	TRBJ2-7	.	CASSLQGRPPYEQYF	TGTGCCAGCAGCCTCCAGGGAAGACCACCCTACGAGCAGTACTTC
.	TRBV27	TRBJ1-2	TRBD1	CASRRTGNYGYTF	TGTGCCAGCAGGAGGACAGGGAACTATGGCTACACCTTC
.	TRBV5-8	TRBJ2-3	TRBD2	CASRLAGGSTDTQYF	TGTGCCAGCCGACTAGCGGGGGGTAGCACAGATACGCAGTATTTT
.	TRBV4-2	TRBJ2-1	TRBD2	CASSQVAGGYNEQFF	TGTGCCAGCAGCCAAGTAGCGGGAGGTTATAATGAGCAGTTCTTC
.	TRBV7-9	TRBJ1-2	.	CASSPRAGVYGYTF	TGTGCCAGCAGCCCGAGGGCCGGAGTCTATGGCTACACCTTC
.	TRBV11-3	TRBJ1-1	.	CASSLGLVNTEAFF	TGTGCCAGCAGCTTGGGACTGGTGAACACTGAAGCTTTCTTT
.	TRBV28	TRBJ1-3	.	CASSPPGASGNTIYF	TGTGCCAGCAGTCCCCCGGGGGCCTCTGGAAACACCATATATTTT
.	TRBV7-2	TRBJ2-3	TRBD2	CASSPKIAGGPGSTDTQYF	TGTGCCAGCAGCCCCAAGATAGCGGGAGGGCCGGGTAGCACAGATACGCAGTATTTT
few	TRBV19	TRBJ2-1	TRBD1	CASSMGWGTDYNEQFF	TGTGCCAGTAGTATGGGTTGGGGGACAGACTACAATGAGCAGTTCTTC
.	TRBV30	TRBJ1-1	.	CAWSSGRMNTEAFF	TGTGCCTGGAGTTCCGGCAGGATGAACACTGAAGCTTTCTTT
.	TRBV5-4	TRBJ2-5	.	CASSLGALGPQGETQYF	TGTGCCAGCAGCTTGGGCGCCTTAGGACCCCAGGGGGAGACCCAGTACTTC
.	TRBV7-2	TRBJ1-1	.	CASSLWGGLNTEAFF	TGTGCCAGCAGCTTATGGGGGGGGCTGAACACTGAAGCTTTCTTT
few	TRBV11-2	TRBJ2-1	TRBD1	CATRQGSYNEQFF	TGTGCCACCCGACAGGGCTCCTACAATGAGCAGTTCTTC
.	TRBV5-1	TRBJ2-1	.	CASSLSTGGNEQFF	TGCGCCAGCAGCTTGAGCACAGGTGGCAATGAGCAGTTCTTC
.	TRBV7-9	TRBJ2-1	TRBD2	CASSSRLAGGLSEQFF	TGTGCCAGCAGCTCTCGACTAGCGGGGGGACTGAGTGAGCAGTTCTTC
once	TRBV5-6	TRBJ1-3	.	CASSLGISGNTIYF	TGTGCCAGCAGCTTGGGTATCTCTGGAAACACCATATATTTT
.	TRBV5-5	TRBJ2-7	TRBD1	CASSAGQGDFYEQYF	TGTGCCAGCAGCGCCGGACAGGGAGACTTCTACGAGCAGTACTTC
.	TRBV5-1	TRBJ2-7	.	CASSLGQQSSYEQYF	TGCGCCAGCAGCTTGGGGCAACAAAGCTCCTACGAGCAGTACTTC
.	TRBV19	TRBJ1-5	.	CASSPSGGYNQPQHF	TGTGCCAGTAGTCCTTCCGGGGGATACAATCAGCCCCAGCATTTT
.	TRBV9	TRBJ1-5	TRBD1	CASSEGGQAWPQHF	TGTGCCAGCAGCGAGGGGGGACAGGCATGGCCCCAGCATTTT
.	TRBV20-1	TRBJ2-1	.	CSAAIGNEQFF	TGCAGTGCCGCGATAGGCAATGAGCAGTTCTTC
.	TRBV12-5	TRBJ1-5	.	CASGFQGRYSNQPQHF	TGTGCTAGTGGTTTCCAGGGGCGGTATAGCAATCAGCCCCAGCATTTT
.	TRBV29-1	TRBJ1-1	.	CSVEPRPSVNTEAFF	TGCAGCGTTGAACCCAGGCCTTCGGTGAACACTGAAGCTTTCTTT
once	TRBV29-1	TRBJ1-6	.	CSVRAAPDSPLHF	TGCAGCGTTCGAGCGGCTCCGGATTCACCCCTCCACTTT
few	TRBV19	TRBJ1-6	.	CASSIGGSSPLHF	TGTGCCAGTAGTATTGGCGGGAGTTCACCCCTCCACTTT
.	TRBV28	TRBJ2-7	TRBD2	CASSGSGTSGTYEQYF	TGTGCCAGCAGTGGATCCGGGACTAGCGGCACCTACGAGCAGTACTTC
.	TRBV9	TRBJ2-1	TRBD2	CASSPPDGGKYNEQFF	TGTGCCAGCAGCCCCCCGGACGGGGGGAAATACAATGAGCAGTTCTTC
once	TRBV5-1	TRBJ1-1	.	CASSQLTGLMNTEAFF	TGCGCCAGCAGCCAACTTACAGGGCTAATGAACACTGAAGCTTTCTTT
.	TRBV5-5	TRBJ1-5	.	CASSLGGNSNQPQHF	TGTGCCAGCAGCTTGGGGGGGAATAGCAATCAGCCCCAGCATTTT
.	TRBV10-3	TRBJ2-3	TRBD1	CAIRGQGNTDTQYF	TGTGCCATCAGGGGACAGGGAAACACAGATACGCAGTATTTT
.	TRBV7-8	TRBJ1-5	.	CASSPSGSAQPQHF	TGTGCCAGCAGCCCAAGTGGGTCAGCTCAGCCCCAGCATTTT
few	TRBV9	TRBJ2-3	.	CASSVVWESGDTQYF	TGTGCCAGCAGCGTAGTATGGGAGTCGGGAGATACGCAGTATTTT
.	TRBV21-1	TRBJ1-5	.	CASSKGRNQPQHF	TGTGCCAGCAGCAAGGGGAGAAATCAGCCCCAGCATTTT
.	TRBV27	TRBJ2-7	TRBD1	CASHRTGVGSGTSYEQYF	TGTGCCAGCCACCGGACAGGAGTTGGTTCGGGAACCTCCTACGAGCAGTACTTC
.	TRBV6-2/TRBV6-3	TRBJ1-1	.	CASSAPGTEAFF	TGTGCCAGCAGTGCCCCAGGAACTGAAGCTTTCTTT
.	TRBV18	TRBJ1-3	.	CASSLQTDRFSGNTIYF	TGTGCCAGCTCCCTTCAGACGGACAGATTCTCTGGAAACACCATATATTTT
.	TRBV27	TRBJ1-6	TRBD1	CASSLRQGGSYNSPLHF	TGTGCCAGCAGTCTTCGACAGGGGGGATCCTATAATTCACCCCTCCACTTT
.	TRBV30	TRBJ1-2	.	CALESAARNYGYTF	TGTGCCCTGGAGTCGGCAGCAAGAAACTATGGCTACACCTTC
.	TRBV4-3	TRBJ1-2	.	CASSQVAANYGYTF	TGCGCCAGCAGCCAAGTTGCGGCTAACTATGGCTACACCTTC
.	TRBV29-1	TRBJ1-5	TRBD1	CSVGGQGGQPQHF	TGCAGCGTTGGGGGACAGGGAGGTCAGCCCCAGCATTTT
.	TRBV30	TRBJ1-6	TRBD1	CAWQGQVGSPLHF	TGTGCCTGGCAAGGACAGGTGGGTTCACCCCTCCACTTT
.	TRBV11-2	TRBJ1-5	.	CASSFGGNQPQHF	TGTGCCAGCAGCTTCGGGGGTAATCAGCCCCAGCATTTT
.	TRBV7-3	TRBJ2-2	.	CASSPGRANTGELFF	TGTGCCAGCAGTCCCGGGCGCGCGAACACCGGGGAGCTGTTTTTT